What follows are 30 T cell receptor beta chains derived from one specimen sequenced in a study of blood T cell repertoires in COVID-19. Sequenced by immunoSEQ multiplex PCR; TCRdb stores in-frame clones only, minus some. The sample lists 200,000 to 300,000 clones, about 91% seen once, with under 2.5% in the top ten. Sequenced input: PBMCs or T cells enriched from blood (not recorded which). These receptors were taken from a woman in her 40s with acute COVID-19.

The chain links TRBV18 to TRBJ2-2; tentative D call: TRBD2 (5 bases). Germline CDR1 is KGHSH and CDR2 is LQKENI. CDR3 length: 15 residues. V lost 3 bases and J lost 1, with 9 bases in between. The CDR3 nucleotides are TGTGCCAGCTCACCCTTAGCGAGGAACACCGGGGAGCTGTTTTTT. Translating gives CASSPLARNTGELFF.

J is TRBJ1-2 and V is TRBV12-3 or TRBV12-4; TRBD1 matches 7 bases. There are 13 residues in the CDR3. The V and J ends lost 6 bases and 8 bases, in that order; junction bases with no gene match: 9. The CDR3 sequence: CASRTATGTGYTF. CDR3 coding DNA: TGTGCCAGCAGGACAGCGACAGGGACGGGCTACACCTTC.

The chain couples TRBV10-2 to TRBJ2-7; TRBD2 matches at 7 bases. Unmatched junction bases numbered 4, after V lost 0 bases and J lost 5 bases. The V gene's germline CDR1 is WSHSY and CDR2 SAAADI. The CDR3 length is 14 residues. The CDR3 DNA sequence: TGCGCCAGCAGTGAGTCGGGGGGGAACCACGAGCAGTACTTC. Protein sequence: CASSESGGNHEQYF.

V is TRBV30 and J is TRBJ2-7, with a tentative D call TRBD2 (6 bases). Germline loops: CDR1 GTSNPN, CDR2 SVGIG (reference sequence). The CDR3 extends over 15 amino acids. Trimming removed 1 base from V and 3 bases from J, with 16 bases in between. The CDR3 region has the DNA TGTGCCTGGAGTGGAGGGATAGCGGCAAGCTACGAGCAGTACTTC. This gives the protein CAWSGGIAASYEQYF. The variable domain in full, completed from reference TRBV30 and TRBJ2-7, reads SQTIHQWPATLVQPVGSPLSLECTVEGTSNPNLYWYRQAAGRGLQLLFYSVGIGQISSEVPQNLSASRPQDRQFILSSKKLLLSDSGFYLCAWSGGIAASYEQYFGPGTRLTVT.

This chain links TRBV6-1 with TRBJ1-1; no clear D. Between the trimmed V and J ends, which lost 3 bases and 1 base, there was a span of 9 bases. The germline V gene encodes CDR1 MNHNS and CDR2 SASEGT. The CDR3 sequence is 14 residues long. CDR3 residues: CASSDRLRNTEAFF. The CDR3 bases are TGTGCCAGCAGTGACAGGCTCAGGAACACTGAAGCTTTCTTT.

The rearrangement links TRBV6-5 to TRBJ2-3, with 9 bases identical to TRBD1. This CDR3 region has 15 residues. Germline V gene data show CDR1 as MNHEY and CDR2 as SVGAGI. J was trimmed by 4 bases and V by 5 bases; bases with no gene match: 7. CDR3 in amino acids: CASSLRDRAPDTQYF. Written as DNA, the CDR3 is TGTGCCAGCAGTCTCCGGGACAGGGCCCCAGATACGCAGTATTTT.

The gene calls are TRBV11-3 and TRBJ2-3; possible D gene TRBD2, 5 bases. The V gene lost 5 bases and the J gene lost 0 bases, with 12 bases spanning the gap. The CDR3 covers 15 residues. Germline V gives CDR1 SGHNT, CDR2 YENEEA. CDR3 in amino acids: CASSRDVSSTDTQYF. DNA of the CDR3: TGTGCCAGCAGCCGGGATGTTTCTAGCACAGATACGCAGTATTTT. The full variable domain, rest sourced from reference TRBV11-3 and TRBJ2-3, is EAGVVQSPRYKIIEKKQPVAFWCNPISGHNTLYWYLQNLGQGPELLIRYENEEAVDDSQLPKDRFSAERLKGVDSTLKIQPAELGDSAVYLCASSRDVSSTDTQYFGPGTRLTVL.

The chain joins TRBV6-5 to TRBJ1-3, with no clear D. V shed 6 bases and J shed 5 bases, with 11 bases lying between them. The CDR3 totals 13 residues. Germline V gene lookup returns CDR1 MNHEY and CDR2 SVGAGI. The CDR3: CASSTGGRNTIYF. In DNA, the CDR3 is TGTGCCAGCAGCACCGGAGGTCGAAACACCATATATTTT.

The chain uses TRBV9 and TRBJ1-2; the match to TRBD1 covers 7 bases. CDR3 length: 16 residues. V lost 0 bases and J lost 2; bases outside the gene matches: 7. In germline, CDR1 is SGDLS, CDR2 YYNGEE. The CDR3 sequence is CASSVASPDRNYGYTF. The CDR3 coding sequence is TGTGCCAGCAGCGTAGCCAGCCCGGACAGGAACTATGGCTACACCTTC.

The rearrangement uses TRBV6-5 and TRBJ1-1; weak D call: TRBD1 (5 bases). This CDR3 has 15 amino acids. The germline V gene encodes CDR1 MNHEY and CDR2 SVGAGI. V was pared by 0 bases and J by 4 bases, with 12 bases between. The CDR3 loop reads CASSYSVQGSTEAFF. The CDR3 coding sequence is TGTGCCAGCAGTTACTCGGTCCAGGGTTCCACTGAAGCTTTCTTT.

The chain recombines TRBV19 with TRBJ2-2; 10 positions agree with TRBD1. CDR1 LNHDA and CDR2 SQIVND come from the germline V gene (reference sequence). This CDR3 has 17 amino acids. Unmatched junction bases numbered 8, after V lost 4 bases and J lost 3 bases. CDR3 sequence reads: CASSRGGTGDYTGELFF. CDR3 coding DNA: TGTGCCAGTAGTAGGGGAGGGACAGGGGATTACACCGGGGAGCTGTTTTTT.

The chain carries TRBV27 and TRBJ2-2; D is ambiguous. Trimming took off 6 bases at V and 1 base at J, with 12 bases between the two ends. In germline, CDR1 is MNHEY, CDR2 SMNVEV (reference sequence). The CDR3 is 15 residues long. The CDR3 loop reads CASREALGNTGELFF. CDR3 coding DNA: TGTGCCAGCAGAGAGGCCCTTGGGAACACCGGGGAGCTGTTTTTT.

J is TRBJ2-1 and V is TRBV24-1, with TRBD1 matching 8 bases. The J segment lost 4 bases and the V segment lost 6 bases, leaving 4 bases of the junction unmatched. Looked up from germline, CDR1 is KGHDR and CDR2 is SFDVKD. The length of the CDR3 is 14 residues. CDR3 sequence reads: CATSTGQAYNEQFF. CDR3 DNA: TGTGCCACCAGTACGGGACAGGCTTACAATGAGCAGTTCTTC.

The chain links TRBV5-6 to TRBJ1-6; 7 bases agree with TRBD1. Per the germline V gene, CDR1 is SGHDT and CDR2 is YYEEEE. The CDR3 is made up of 16 amino acids. The V segment lost 1 base and the J segment 8 bases; nucleotides outside the gene matches: 9. CDR3 sequence (DNA): TGTGCCAGCAGCTTGCAAGCGACAGGGTGGGATTCACCCCTCCACTTT. Amino acid sequence: CASSLQATGWDSPLHF.

The chain has TRBV7-9 and TRBJ2-7; 10 bases align to TRBD1. This CDR3 comprises 14 residues. Germline assignment: CDR1 SEHNR and CDR2 FQNEAQ (reference sequence). The J segment lost 6 bases and the V segment lost 3 bases, leaving 5 bases of the junction unmatched. CDR3 DNA sequence: TGTGCCAGCAGCTTGGGACAGGGGAATAGCGAGCAGTACGTC. Translating it yields CASSLGQGNSEQYV.

The chain has TRBV6-5 and TRBJ1-5; D is ambiguous. Germline V gives CDR1 MNHEY, CDR2 SVGAGI. The CDR3 is 12 residues long. Trimming left V 8 bases short and J 5 bases short, with 10 bases between. CDR3 loop: CASRGFYQPQHF. Written as DNA, the CDR3 is TGTGCCAGCCGAGGTTTCTATCAGCCCCAGCATTTT.

V gene TRBV24-1 combines with J gene TRBJ2-3, with no clear D. V was trimmed by 2 bases and J by 7 bases, leaving 6 bases between them. Germline V gene lookup returns CDR1 KGHDR and CDR2 SFDVKD. The CDR3 sequence is 12 residues long. CDR3 sequence: CATSDSVYTQYF. The DNA for the CDR3 is TGTGCCACCAGTGATTCTGTATATACGCAGTATTTT.

The chain recombines TRBV25-1 with TRBJ2-2, with D possibly TRBD2 on 6 matching bases. The V gene's germline CDR1 is MGHDK and CDR2 SYGVNS. This CDR3 comprises 18 residues. Deletions cut 0 bases from V and 4 bases from J, with 18 bases between. The CDR3 loop is CASSEYMGGVSATGELFF. CDR3 sequence (DNA): TGTGCCAGCAGTGAATATATGGGGGGAGTTTCGGCCACCGGGGAGCTGTTTTTT. Full variable domain (remainder filled in from reference TRBV25-1 and TRBJ2-2): EADIYQTPRYLVIGTGKKITLECSQTMGHDKMYWYQQDPGMELHLIHYSYGVNSTEKGDLSSESTVSRIRTEHFPLTLESARPSHTSQYLCASSEYMGGVSATGELFFGEGSRLTVL.

The table lists this clone with a count of one. One junction end disagrees with the germline gene, perhaps due to a read error. V gene TRBV11-2 combines with J gene TRBJ1-1; TRBD1 is a possible D gene (6 bases). This CDR3 contains 15 residues. Germline-derived CDR1 and CDR2 are SGHAT and FQNNGV. For the CDR3, the DNA is TGTGCCAGCAGCCCCCGGACAGCCAGGAACTCTGAAGCTTTCTTT. Amino acids: CASSPRTARNSEAFF. Full variable domain (remainder filled in from reference TRBV11-2 and TRBJ1-1): EAGVAQSPRYKIIEKRQSVAFWCNPISGHATLYWYQQILGQGPKLLIQFQNNGVVDDSQLPKDRFSAERLKGVDSTLKIQPAKLEDSAVYLCASSPRTARNSEAFFGQGTRLTVV.

The V call is TRBV7-2, the J call TRBJ1-1; TRBD1 might be the D (5 bases). The V gene's germline CDR1 is SGHTA and CDR2 FQGNSA. The CDR3 consists of 14 residues. Between the trimmed V and J ends, which lost 4 bases and 3 bases, there was a span of 12 bases. CDR3 region: CASSSGTLDTEAFF. In DNA form, the CDR3 reads TGTGCCAGCAGCTCCGGGACTTTGGACACTGAAGCTTTCTTT.

The chain carries TRBV10-1 and TRBJ2-2; maybe TRBD2 (6 bases). Trimming took 6 bases from V and 5 from J, leaving 10 bases between them. CDR1 WNHNN and CDR2 SYGVQD come from the germline V gene (reference sequence). The CDR3 covers 13 residues. The CDR3 region is CASRQEGTGELFF. DNA for the CDR3: TGCGCCAGCAGACAGGAGGGGACCGGGGAGCTGTTTTTT.

The J gene is TRBJ1-2, the V gene TRBV7-2, with 12 positions matching TRBD1. J was trimmed by 4 bases and V by 4 bases; bases with no gene match: 13. The germline V gene encodes CDR1 SGHTA and CDR2 FQGNSA. CDR3 length: 18 residues. DNA for the CDR3: TGTGCCAGCAGCTCCTCTCCGGGACAGGGGGCCCCGGGCTATGGCTACACCTTC. Translating it yields CASSSSPGQGAPGYGYTF. The variable domain in full, completed from reference TRBV7-2 and TRBJ1-2, reads GAGVSQSPSNKVTEKGKDVELRCDPISGHTALYWYRQSLGQGLEFLIYFQGNSAPDKSGLPSDRFSAERTGGSVSTLTIQRTQQEDSAVYLCASSSSPGQGAPGYGYTFGSGTRLTVV.

V usage is TRBV13 and J usage is TRBJ1-2; 7 bases fit TRBD1. Trimming cost V 5 bases and J 7 bases; bases outside gene matches: 10. Germline V gives CDR1 PRHDT, CDR2 FYEKMQ (reference sequence). This CDR3 has 14 amino acids. The chain's CDR3 is CASSTSTGSSGYTF. CDR3 bases: TGTGCCAGCAGCACCTCGACAGGGTCTTCTGGCTACACCTTC.

On this clone itself: Other DNA sequences in the sample encode the same CDR3. This rearrangement joins TRBV5-1 to TRBJ1-5; D not certain. From germline, CDR1 is SGHRS and CDR2 YFSETQ. The CDR3 consists of 14 residues. V lost 0 bases, J lost 4 bases, and 8 bases lay in between. Here the CDR3 reads CASSLEPGNQPQHF. Written as DNA, the CDR3 is TGCGCCAGCAGCTTGGAACCCGGGAATCAGCCCCAGCATTTT.

This sequence joins TRBV25-1 and TRBJ1-1; D unclear. Germline V gene data show CDR1 as MGHDK and CDR2 as SYGVNS. Trimming took 4 bases from V and 2 from J, leaving 8 bases between them. This CDR3 has 13 amino acids. CDR3 protein: CASSGGFNTEAFF. CDR3 nucleotide sequence: TGTGCCAGCAGTGGAGGTTTTAACACTGAAGCTTTCTTT. Full variable domain (missing parts from reference TRBV25-1 and TRBJ1-1): EADIYQTPRYLVIGTGKKITLECSQTMGHDKMYWYQQDPGMELHLIHYSYGVNSTEKGDLSSESTVSRIRTEHFPLTLESARPSHTSQYLCASSGGFNTEAFFGQGTRLTVV.

The gene calls are TRBV5-4 and TRBJ1-2; D gene ambiguous. The CDR3 is 13 amino acids. Trimming removed 0 bases at V and 2 bases at J, with 5 bases between. Per the germline V gene, CDR1 is SGHNT and CDR2 is YYREEE (reference sequence). The CDR3 DNA follows: TGTGCCAGCAGCTTGGACAGCAACTATGGCTACACCTTC. It specifies CASSLDSNYGYTF.

This clone came up a few times. The chain combines TRBV12-5 with TRBJ2-2, with a weak D call TRBD2 (6 bases). Trimming cost V 2 bases and J 2 bases, with 12 bases left between them. Per germline, CDR1 LGHNT and CDR2 FRNRAP. The CDR3 sequence is 16 residues long. The CDR3 is CASGLTGVRNTGELFF. CDR3 nucleotide sequence: TGTGCTAGTGGTTTGACGGGGGTTCGAAACACCGGGGAGCTGTTTTTT.

This clone has just a few counts. The chain joins TRBV3-1 (or the pseudogene TRBV3-2) to TRBJ2-3, with 12 bases matching TRBD2. The CDR3 is 17 residues long. Germline V gives CDR1 LGHDT, CDR2 YNNKEL (reference sequence). J lost 3 bases, V lost 2 bases, and 6 bases had no gene match. For the CDR3, the DNA is TGTGCCAGCAGCCAACCGACTAGCGGGGGTCCTACAGATACGCAGTATTTT. Residues: CASSQPTSGGPTDTQYF.

The chain has TRBV21-1 and TRBJ1-1. TRBV21-1 is assigned pseudogene status. CDR3 size: 15 residues. This CDR3 reads CASSKAAGSNTEAFF. The CDR3 DNA is TGTGCCAGCAGCAAAGCGGCGGGATCGAACACTGAAGCTTTCTTT.

The V and J genes are TRBV9 and TRBJ1-6, with 7 nucleotides matching TRBD1. CDR1 SGDLS and CDR2 YYNGEE come from the germline V gene. The CDR3 covers 13 residues. J was trimmed by 8 bases and V by 7 bases; bases with no gene match: 6. The CDR3 region has the DNA TGTGCCAGCGCCCGACAGGGAGATTCACCCCTCCACTTT. Its protein product is CASARQGDSPLHF. Variable domain in full (rest from reference TRBV9 and TRBJ1-6): DSGVTQTPKHLITATGQRVTLRCSPRSGDLSVYWYQQSLDQGLQFLIQYYNGEERAKGNILERFSAQQFPDLHSELNLSSLELGDSALYFCASARQGDSPLHFGNGTRLTVT.